Described below is a single TCR beta chain sequence and its context. Its antigen is as yet unknown. Germline assignment: CDR1 SGHDN and CDR2 FVKESK. V lost 4 bases and J lost 7; bases outside the gene matches: 8. The CDR3 has 14 residues. The entry originates in a study of shared clonotypes between healthy human individuals. Both subsets, CD45RA+ naive and CD45RA-negative memory, were split from the CD4+ cells. Clones were sequenced by immunoSEQ multiplex PCR, and TCRdb holds only the in-frame ones, with some missing. The data hold about 2.4 million clones, with 90% to 95% observed a single time. Study-level points and caveats: Larger estimated richness was generally seen in naive subsets than in memory subsets. The study found lower generation probabilities in non-shared clonotypes than in those shared by all four donors.

The material sequenced was naive CD4+ T cells from PBMCs. The sample's subset: CD45RA+ positively selected. The receptor was derived from a man younger than 35 in good health. Some clones in this sample may be carry-over from other donors' samples. The chain recombines TRBV14 with TRBJ1-2, with 8 bases lining up with TRBD1. In DNA form, the CDR3 reads TGTGCCAGCAGCCCCCTAGGCAGGGGGCTTGGCTACACCTTC. Translating gives CASSPLGRGLGYTF.